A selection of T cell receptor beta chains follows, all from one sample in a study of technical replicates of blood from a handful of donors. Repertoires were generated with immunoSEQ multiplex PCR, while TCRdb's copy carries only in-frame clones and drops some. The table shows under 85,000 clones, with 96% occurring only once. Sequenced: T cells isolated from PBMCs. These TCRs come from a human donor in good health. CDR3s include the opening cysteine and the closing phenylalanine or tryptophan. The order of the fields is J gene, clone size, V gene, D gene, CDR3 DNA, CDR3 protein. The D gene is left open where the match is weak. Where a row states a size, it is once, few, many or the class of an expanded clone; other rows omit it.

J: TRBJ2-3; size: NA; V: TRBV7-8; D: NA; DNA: TGTGCCAGCAGCTTAGGGACTCGAGGGACAGATACGCAGTATTTT; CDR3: CASSLGTRGTDTQYF
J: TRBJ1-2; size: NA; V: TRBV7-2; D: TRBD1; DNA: TGTGCCAGCAGCTTACGAACAGGGGATAACTATGGCTACACCTTC; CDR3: CASSLRTGDNYGYTF
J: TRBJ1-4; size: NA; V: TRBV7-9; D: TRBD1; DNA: TGTGCCAGCAGCTTGACAGGGAACGATGAAAAACTGTTTTTT; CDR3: CASSLTGNDEKLFF
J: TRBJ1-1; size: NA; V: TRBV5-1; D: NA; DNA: TGCGCCAGCAGCTTCGGTGGGACACGGGATGAAGCTTTCTTT; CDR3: CASSFGGTRDEAFF
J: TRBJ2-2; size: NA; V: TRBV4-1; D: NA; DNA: TGCGCCAGCAGCCCCAGGGGGCGGGAGGGGAACACCGGGGAGCTGTTTTTT; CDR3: CASSPRGREGNTGELFF
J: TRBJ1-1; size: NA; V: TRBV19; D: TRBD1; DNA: TGTGCCAGTAGTATGAGGACAGGACTATACACTGAAGCTTTCTTT; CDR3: CASSMRTGLYTEAFF
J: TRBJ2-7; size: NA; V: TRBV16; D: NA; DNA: TGTGCCAGCAGCCAAGGGGAGGAGAACTCCTACGAGCAGTACTTC; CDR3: CASSQGEENSYEQYF
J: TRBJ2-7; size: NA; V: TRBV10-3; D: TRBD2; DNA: TGTGCCATCAGTGATGATGCTAGCGGGAGCTACGAGCAGTACTTC; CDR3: CAISDDASGSYEQYF
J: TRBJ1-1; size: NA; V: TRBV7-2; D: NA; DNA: TGTGCCAGCGCTATAGGGGACACTGAAGCTTTCTTT; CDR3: CASAIGDTEAFF
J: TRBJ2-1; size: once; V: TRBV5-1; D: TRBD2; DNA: TGCGCCAGCAGCGGAGGACTAGCGGCTATGAGCTCCTACAATGAGCAGTTCTTC; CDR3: CASSGGLAAMSSYNEQFF
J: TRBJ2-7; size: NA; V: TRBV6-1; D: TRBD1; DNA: TGTGCCAGCAGTGAAGGACAGGGGAGCTCCTACGAGCAGTACTTC; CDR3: CASSEGQGSSYEQYF
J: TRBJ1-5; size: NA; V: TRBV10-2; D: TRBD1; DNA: TGCGCCAGCAGTCAACAGGGGGCGAGTCAGCCCCAGCATTTT; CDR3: CASSQQGASQPQHF
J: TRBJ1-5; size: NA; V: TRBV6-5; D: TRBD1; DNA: TGTGCCAGCAGTTCGGACAGGGTATACGGTCAGCCCCAGCATTTT; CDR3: CASSSDRVYGQPQHF
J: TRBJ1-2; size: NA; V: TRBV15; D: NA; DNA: TGTGCCACCAGCAGAGCGACAGGTTCTAACTATGGCTACACCTTC; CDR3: CATSRATGSNYGYTF
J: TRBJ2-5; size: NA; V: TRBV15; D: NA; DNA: TGTGCCACCAGCCGAGAAGCCGGTTGGGAGACCCAGTACTTC; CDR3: CATSREAGWETQYF
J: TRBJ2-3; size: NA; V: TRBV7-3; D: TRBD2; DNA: TGTGCCAGCAGCGTAAGCGGGGCCCCCGGAGATACGCAGTATTTT; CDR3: CASSVSGAPGDTQYF
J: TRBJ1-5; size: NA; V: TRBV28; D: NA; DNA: TGTGCCAGCAGTTTCCATCCCGAGGGACAGCCCCAGCATTTT; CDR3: CASSFHPEGQPQHF
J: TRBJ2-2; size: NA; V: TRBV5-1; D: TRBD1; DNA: TGCGCCAGCAGTTCTGGTACAGGGGGCACCGGGGAGCTGTTTTTT; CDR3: CASSSGTGGTGELFF
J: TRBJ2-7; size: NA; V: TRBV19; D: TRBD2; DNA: TGTGCCAGTAGTATAGTTGGGGCTAGCGGGAGTCAAGCCTACGAGCAGTACTTC; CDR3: CASSIVGASGSQAYEQYF
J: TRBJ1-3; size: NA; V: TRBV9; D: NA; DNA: TGTGCCAGCAGCGCACAGGGCTCTGGAAACACCATATATTTT; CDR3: CASSAQGSGNTIYF
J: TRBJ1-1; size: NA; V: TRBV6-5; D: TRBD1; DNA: TGTGCCAGCAGTTACGAGGGACAGGGGAACACTGAAGCTTTCTTT; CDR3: CASSYEGQGNTEAFF
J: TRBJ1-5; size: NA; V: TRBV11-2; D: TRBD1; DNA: TGTGCCAGCAGCTCCCGGACAGGGGACCAGCCCCAGCATTTT; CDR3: CASSSRTGDQPQHF
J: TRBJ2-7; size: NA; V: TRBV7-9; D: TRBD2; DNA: TGTGCCAGCAGCCTAGCGGGGAGCTCCTACGAGCAGTACTTC; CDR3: CASSLAGSSYEQYF
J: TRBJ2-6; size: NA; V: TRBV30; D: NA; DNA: TGTGCCTGGGAGTCCGGAGGGGGGGCCAACGTCCTGACTTTC; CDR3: CAWESGGGANVLTF
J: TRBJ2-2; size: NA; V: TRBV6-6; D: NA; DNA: TGTGCCAGCAGTTACGCGAGAGTCGGCACCGGGGAGCTGTTTTTT; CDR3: CASSYARVGTGELFF
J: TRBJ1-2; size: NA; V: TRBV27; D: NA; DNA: TGTGCCAGCAGCCCCACCCAGACAGGTGGTGGCGGCTACACCTTC; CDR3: CASSPTQTGGGGYTF
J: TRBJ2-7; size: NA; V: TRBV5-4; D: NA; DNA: TGTGCCAGCAGCTCCGGACATTTCTACGAGCAGTACTTC; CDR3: CASSSGHFYEQYF
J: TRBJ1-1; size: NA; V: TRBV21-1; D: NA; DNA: TGTGCCAGCAGAGGGGGCACTGAAGCTTTCTTT; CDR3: CASRGGTEAFF
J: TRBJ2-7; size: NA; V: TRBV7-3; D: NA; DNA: TGTGCCAGCAGCAGGGGGAAAACAGATGACTACGAGCAGTACTTC; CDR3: CASSRGKTDDYEQYF
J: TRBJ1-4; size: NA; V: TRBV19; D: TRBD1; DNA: TGTGCCAGTAGCCTGACAGGGCTTAGAGAAAAACTGTTTTTT; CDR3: CASSLTGLREKLFF
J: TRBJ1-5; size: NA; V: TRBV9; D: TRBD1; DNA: TGTGCCAGCAGCGTTGGACAGGACGGGCAGCCCCAGCATTTT; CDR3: CASSVGQDGQPQHF
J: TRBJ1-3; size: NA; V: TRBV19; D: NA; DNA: TGTGCCACCCAACTCCGGGAACCCTTTCGGTTCGGAAACACCATATATTTT; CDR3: CATQLREPFRFGNTIYF
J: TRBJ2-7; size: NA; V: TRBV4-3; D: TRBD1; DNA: TGCGCCAGCAGCCAGGGGACAGGGGACTCCTACGAGCAGTACTTC; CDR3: CASSQGTGDSYEQYF
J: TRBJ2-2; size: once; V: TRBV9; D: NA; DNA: TGTGCCACCGGGGGTGTAGCCGGGGAGCTGTTTTTT; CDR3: CATGGVAGELFF
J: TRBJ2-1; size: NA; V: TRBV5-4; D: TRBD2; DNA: TGTGCCAGCAGCTTGAGTACTCGGGGGGATGAGCAGTTCTTC; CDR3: CASSLSTRGDEQFF
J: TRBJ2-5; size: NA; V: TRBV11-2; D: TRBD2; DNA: TGTGCCAGCAGCTTAGAAATGCTCGGGACTAGCGGGAGTTTTCAAGAGACCCAGTACTTC; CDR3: CASSLEMLGTSGSFQETQYF
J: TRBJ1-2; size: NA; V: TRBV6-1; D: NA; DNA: TGTGCCAGCAGTGAAGTAGGGGCTATAACCGGGCGTGGCTACACCTTC; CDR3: CASSEVGAITGRGYTF
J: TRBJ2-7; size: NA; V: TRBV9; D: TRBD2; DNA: TGTGCCAGCAGCGCCCGGGGGGAGGGCGAGCAGTACTTC; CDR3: CASSARGEGEQYF